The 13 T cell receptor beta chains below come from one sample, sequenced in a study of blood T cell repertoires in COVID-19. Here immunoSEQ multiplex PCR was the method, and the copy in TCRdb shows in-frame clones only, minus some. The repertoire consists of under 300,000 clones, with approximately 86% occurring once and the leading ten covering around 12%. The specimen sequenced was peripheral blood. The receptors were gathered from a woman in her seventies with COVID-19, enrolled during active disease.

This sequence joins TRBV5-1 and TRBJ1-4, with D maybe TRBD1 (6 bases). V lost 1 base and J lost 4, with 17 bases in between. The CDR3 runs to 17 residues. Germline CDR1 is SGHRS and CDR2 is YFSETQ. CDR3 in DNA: TGCGCCAGCAGCTTGTCGCCCCCGGGGGGCTATAATGAAAAACTGTTTTTT. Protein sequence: CASSLSPPGGYNEKLFF.

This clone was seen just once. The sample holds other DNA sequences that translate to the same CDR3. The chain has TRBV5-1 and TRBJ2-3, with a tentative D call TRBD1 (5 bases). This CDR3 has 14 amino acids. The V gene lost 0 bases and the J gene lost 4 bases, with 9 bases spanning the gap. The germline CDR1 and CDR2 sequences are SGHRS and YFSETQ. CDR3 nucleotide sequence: TGCGCCAGCAGCTTGGGAAGGGGTGCAGATACGCAGTATTTT. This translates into CASSLGRGADTQYF.

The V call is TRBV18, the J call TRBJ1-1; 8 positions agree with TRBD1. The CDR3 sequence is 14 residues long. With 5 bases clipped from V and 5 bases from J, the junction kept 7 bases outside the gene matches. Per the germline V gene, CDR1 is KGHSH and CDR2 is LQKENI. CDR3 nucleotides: TGTGCCAGCTCAACCCAGGGGGCGCGGACTGAAGCTTTCTTT. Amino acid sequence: CASSTQGARTEAFF.

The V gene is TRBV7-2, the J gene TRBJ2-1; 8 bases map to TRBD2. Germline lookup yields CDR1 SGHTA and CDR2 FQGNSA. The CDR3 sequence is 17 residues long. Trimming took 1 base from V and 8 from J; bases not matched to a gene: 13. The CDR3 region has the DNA TGTGCCAGCAGCTTAGTCCCTCAGGCGGGGGGCGGCTATGAGCAGTTCTTC. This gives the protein CASSLVPQAGGGYEQFF.

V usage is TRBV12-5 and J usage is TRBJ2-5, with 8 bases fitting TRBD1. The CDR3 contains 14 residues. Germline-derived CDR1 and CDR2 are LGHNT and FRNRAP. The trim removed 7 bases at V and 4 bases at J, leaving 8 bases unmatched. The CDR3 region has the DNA TGTGCTAGTGCTTATACAGGGGGTGGAGAGACCCAGTACTTC. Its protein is CASAYTGGGETQYF. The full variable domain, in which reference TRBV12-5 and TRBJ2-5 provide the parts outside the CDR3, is DARVTQTPRHKVTEMGQEVTMRCQPILGHNTVFWYRQTMMQGLELLAYFRNRAPLDDSGMPKDRFSAEMPDATLATLKIQPSEPRDSAVYFCASAYTGGGETQYFGPGTRLLVL.

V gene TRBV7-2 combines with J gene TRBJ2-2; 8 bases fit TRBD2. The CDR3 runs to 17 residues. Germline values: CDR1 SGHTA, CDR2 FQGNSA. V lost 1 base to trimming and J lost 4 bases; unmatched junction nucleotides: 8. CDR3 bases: TGTGCCAGCAGCTTAGACCCCGGACTAGCCGGCACCGGGGAGCTGTTTTTT. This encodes CASSLDPGLAGTGELFF.

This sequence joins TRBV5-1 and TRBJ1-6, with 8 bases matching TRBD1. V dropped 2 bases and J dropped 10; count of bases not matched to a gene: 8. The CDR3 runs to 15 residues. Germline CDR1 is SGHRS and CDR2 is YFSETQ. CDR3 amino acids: CASSFNQGAVSPLHF. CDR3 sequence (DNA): TGCGCCAGCAGCTTTAACCAGGGGGCCGTATCACCCCTCCACTTT. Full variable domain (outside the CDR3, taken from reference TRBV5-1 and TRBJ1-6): KAGVTQTPRYLIKTRGQQVTLSCSPISGHRSVSWYQQTPGQGLQFLFEYFSETQRNKGNFPGRFSGRQFSNSRSEMNVSTLELGDSALYLCASSFNQGAVSPLHFGNGTRLTVT.

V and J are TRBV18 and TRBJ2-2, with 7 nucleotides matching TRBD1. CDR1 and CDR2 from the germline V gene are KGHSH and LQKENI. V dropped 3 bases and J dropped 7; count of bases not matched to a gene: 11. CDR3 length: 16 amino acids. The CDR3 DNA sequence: TGTGCCAGCTCACCCCTCAGACAGGGCAATGGCGGGGAGCTGTTTTTT. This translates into CASSPLRQGNGGELFF.

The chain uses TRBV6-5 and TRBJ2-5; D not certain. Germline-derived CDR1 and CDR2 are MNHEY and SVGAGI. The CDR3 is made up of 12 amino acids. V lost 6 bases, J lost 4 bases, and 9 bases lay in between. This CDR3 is CASSALGETQYF. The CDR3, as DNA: TGTGCCAGCAGCGCCCTAGGAGAGACCCAGTACTTC.

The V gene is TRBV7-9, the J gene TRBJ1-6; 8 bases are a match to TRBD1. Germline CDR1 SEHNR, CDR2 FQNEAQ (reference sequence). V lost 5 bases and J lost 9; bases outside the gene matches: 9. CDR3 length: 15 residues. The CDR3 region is CASSPGTGLSSPLHF. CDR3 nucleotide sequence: TGTGCCAGCAGCCCCGGGACAGGTCTAAGTTCACCCCTCCACTTT.

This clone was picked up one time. The CDR3 DNA is TGTGCCAGTAGTGGCCCCCGGGACAGACCGAACACTGAAGCTTTCTTT. Its protein is CASSGPRDRPNTEAFF. This chain uses TRBV19 with TRBJ1-1; TRBD1 matches at 7 bases. The CDR3 runs to 16 residues. Germline lookup yields CDR1 LNHDA and CDR2 SQIVND (reference sequence). V gave up 5 bases and J gave up 1 base; unmatched junction bases: 10.

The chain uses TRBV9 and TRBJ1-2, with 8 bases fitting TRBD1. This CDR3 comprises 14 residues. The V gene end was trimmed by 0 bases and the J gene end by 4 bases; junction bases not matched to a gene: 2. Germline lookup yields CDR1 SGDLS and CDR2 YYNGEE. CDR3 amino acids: CASSVVDRAYGYTF. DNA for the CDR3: TGTGCCAGCAGCGTAGTGGACAGGGCCTATGGCTACACCTTC.

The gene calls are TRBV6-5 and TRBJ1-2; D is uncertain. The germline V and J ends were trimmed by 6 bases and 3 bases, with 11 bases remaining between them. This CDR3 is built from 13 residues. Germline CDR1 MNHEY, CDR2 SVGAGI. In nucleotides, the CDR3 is TGTGCCAGCAGCTTAGACTTATACTATGGCTACACCTTC. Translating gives CASSLDLYYGYTF.